The clone carrying this T cell receptor (beta chain) was seen ten or more times. Germline CDR1 reads LGHDT; CDR2 reads YNNKEL (reference sequence). The CDR3 is 14 residues long. V was shortened by 0 bases and J by 2 bases, with 7 bases between the two germline ends. The sample is drawn from a study of T cells in Graves' hyperthyroidism and ophthalmopathy. The investigators amplified TCR beta CDR3 regions from RNA transcripts. The HTBI primer set drove a first-round RT-PCR of the TCR CDR3. TCRdb re-analysed the multiplex PCR reads in MiXCR, keeping a single row per CDR3 protein. The profile covers about 640,000 distinct CDR3 sequences, with about a fifth appearing a single time and around a third taken by the ten largest. Investigators excluded patients with uncontrolled infection, other autoimmune disease, pregnancy or lactation.

The source of this sequence is a man aged 30 to 39 with Graves' ophthalmopathy. Sequencing input: blood. The chain is built from TRBV3-1 and TRBJ2-5; D unclear. CDR3 nucleotides: TGTGCCAGCAGCCAAGATACGGTACAAGAGACCCAGTACTTC. It specifies CASSQDTVQETQYF.